This T cell receptor beta chain originates from a study of early T cells in non-severe SARS-CoV-2 infection. Study in general: The study sequenced bulk RNA from unsorted whole blood, with chains unpaired.

General observations from the study: VDJdb matching favored anti-spike CD8 responses, missing private and CD4 specificities.

cDNA molecules, individually, were tagged with unique molecular identifiers. A single record per CDR3 protein comes from TCRdb applying MiXCR to the 5' RACE reads. The sample carries roughly 45,000 distinct CDR3 sequences, 12% recorded once. To note about this clonotype: The antigen is undetermined.

The CDR3 runs to 16 residues. Germline trimming cut 6 bases from V and 3 bases from J; bases unmatched to any gene: 9. Germline V gene sequence: CDR1 MDHEN, CDR2 SYDVKM. The V call is TRBV28, the J call TRBJ2-5; 11 bases line up with TRBD2. The sample comprised whole blood. The source of this sequence is an adult who was a healthcare worker with PCR-confirmed SARS-CoV-2 infection or an uninfected control (not recorded which). CDR3 nucleotides: TGTGCCAGCAGGCCCTGGAGTAGCGGGGGGGAAGAGACCCAGTACTTC. Amino acids: CASRPWSSGGEETQYF.